This T cell receptor (beta chain) is from a study of blood T cell repertoires in COVID-19. The germline V gene encodes CDR1 MDHEN and CDR2 SYDVKM. The CDR3 covers 16 residues. The V gene lost 2 bases and the J gene lost 2 bases, with 14 bases spanning the gap. TCRdb keeps only in-frame clones here, not all; method: immunoSEQ multiplex PCR. The table records 37,000 or so clones, 75% to 90% of them present only once. The TCR was taken from a human donor in a cohort sampled during active COVID-19. Sequences were obtained from peripheral blood. This chain joins TRBV28 and TRBJ2-3; a possible D gene is TRBD2 (5 bases). CDR3: CASSLQRLQITDTQYF. CDR3 DNA: TGTGCCAGCAGTTTACAGCGGCTACAAATCACAGATACGCAGTATTTT.